One and the same sample provided the 9 T cell receptor beta chains below, sequenced in a study of blood T cell repertoires in COVID-19. Method: immunoSEQ multiplex PCR; TCRdb's copy keeps in-frame clones and lacks some. The table records tens of thousands of clones, 86% of them present only once. The sample taken for sequencing was peripheral blood. Every receptor here comes from a man over 45 with active or convalescent COVID-19.

V gene TRBV28 combines with J gene TRBJ1-3, with 7 bases fitting TRBD1. J was trimmed by 2 bases and V by 4 bases; bases with no gene match: 11. CDR1 is MDHEN and CDR2 is SYDVKM in the germline V gene. This CDR3 contains 17 residues. The CDR3 loop is CASSYPLTGNAGNTIYF. The CDR3 DNA follows: TGTGCCAGCAGTTACCCCCTGACAGGGAATGCTGGAAACACCATATATTTT.

This clone was picked up a small number of times. This chain connects TRBV5-8 to TRBJ1-1; 8 bases align to TRBD1. In germline, CDR1 is SGHTS, CDR2 YDEGEE. CDR3 length: 14 amino acids. After removal of 4 bases from V and 0 bases from J, the junction contained 2 bases not matched to a gene. The CDR3: CASSRGQVNTEAFF. CDR3 nucleotide sequence: TGTGCCAGCAGCAGGGGACAGGTGAACACTGAAGCTTTCTTT.

This chain connects TRBV6-6 to TRBJ1-1; 7 bases match TRBD1. Germline CDR1 is MNHNY and CDR2 is SVGAGI (reference sequence). This CDR3 has 15 residues. The V gene end was trimmed by 6 bases and the J gene end by 0 bases; junction bases not matched to a gene: 7. The DNA of the CDR3 is TGTGCCAGCAGAACCGGGACAGCCATGAACACTGAAGCTTTCTTT. This sequence encodes CASRTGTAMNTEAFF.

V and J are TRBV7-8 and TRBJ1-4; TRBD1 agrees at 8 bases. Losses at the gene ends were 5 bases for V and 6 bases for J; bases not matched to a gene: 5. The CDR3 is 14 residues long. Germline assignment: CDR1 SGHVS and CDR2 FQNEAQ. CDR3 bases: TGTGCCAGCAGCCGAGACAGGGGTGATGAAAAACTGTTTTTT. This encodes CASSRDRGDEKLFF.

This clone appeared a few times. J is TRBJ1-6 and V is TRBV19, with D perhaps TRBD1 (6 bases). The germline V gene has CDR1 LNHDA and CDR2 SQIVND (reference sequence). CDR3 length equals 14 residues. V was clipped by 3 bases and J by 8 bases, with 11 bases between them. CDR3 sequence (DNA): TGTGCCAGTAGTATCCGGGACAACTATTCACCCCTCCACTTT. Translating gives CASSIRDNYSPLHF.

The V call is TRBV19, the J call TRBJ2-1; 11 bases line up with TRBD2. V lost 3 bases and J lost 8; bases outside the gene matches: 6. The germline V gene encodes CDR1 LNHDA and CDR2 SQIVND (reference sequence). The CDR3 is 15 residues long. The CDR3, as DNA: TGTGCCAGTAGTATTTTAGCGGGGGGGCCCGATGAGCAGTTCTTC. Its protein product is CASSILAGGPDEQFF.

The CDR3 region is CASSLAGGEQFF. CDR3 DNA sequence: TGTGCCAGCAGTCTAGCGGGGGGAGAGCAGTTCTTC. The chain carries TRBV11-1 and TRBJ2-1; 11 positions match TRBD2. The CDR3 is 12 residues long. J gave up 10 bases and V 6 bases, and 2 bases lay outside the gene matches. CDR1 SGHAT and CDR2 FQDESV come from the germline V gene (reference sequence).

V is TRBV28 and J is TRBJ1-2, with 8 bases identical to TRBD1. The germline V gene encodes CDR1 MDHEN and CDR2 SYDVKM. This CDR3 spans 13 amino acids. V shed 7 bases and J 4 bases; nucleotides not matched to a gene: 5. The CDR3: CASTRTGGYGYTF. The CDR3, as DNA: TGTGCCAGCACTCGTACAGGGGGCTATGGCTACACCTTC.

The chain is built from TRBV5-1 and TRBJ1-2; D is undetermined. Trimming took 0 bases from V and 8 from J, leaving 17 bases between them. Germline V gene sequence: CDR1 SGHRS, CDR2 YFSETQ. This CDR3 contains 15 residues. The CDR3 sequence is CASSLDGNSGGGYTF. The DNA for the CDR3 is TGCGCCAGCAGCTTGGATGGCAACTCTGGAGGGGGCTACACCTTC.